These 6 T cell receptor beta chains share one sample of origin, sequenced in a study of blood T cell repertoires in COVID-19. Generated by immunoSEQ multiplex PCR, the TCRdb table keeps only in-frame clones and is missing some. The sample has 84,000 or so clones; approximately 91% are singletons. Sequencing input: peripheral blood. The receptors were sampled from a man between 65 and 85 years old with acute or convalescent COVID-19.

CDR3 protein: CASSLYRRTGVGSDKNTEAFF. The CDR3 DNA is TGTGCCAGCAGTTTATACCGAAGGACAGGGGTGGGATCCGATAAGAACACTGAAGCTTTCTTT. The chain uses TRBV27 and TRBJ1-1; 9 bases are a match to TRBD1. The germline gives CDR1 MNHEY, CDR2 SMNVEV (reference sequence). The V and J ends lost 1 base and 1 base, in that order; junction bases with no gene match: 19. The CDR3 spans 21 residues.

The chain is built from TRBV5-6 and TRBJ1-1, with D hard to call. V lost 3 bases and J 0 bases, leaving 9 bases between the germline ends. The CDR3 covers 14 residues. Germline CDR1 is SGHDT and CDR2 is YYEEEE. The CDR3 spells CASSSSSMNTEAFF. CDR3 in DNA: TGTGCCAGCAGCTCTTCCAGTATGAACACTGAAGCTTTCTTT.

The chain employs TRBV10-1 and TRBJ1-6, with D unclear. The germline V gene encodes CDR1 WNHNN and CDR2 SYGVQD (reference sequence). Between the trimmed V and J ends, which lost 3 bases and 7 bases, there was a span of 7 bases. The CDR3 runs to 13 residues. The CDR3 reads CASSDFRNSPLHF. For the CDR3, the DNA is TGCGCCAGCAGTGATTTTCGGAATTCACCCCTCCACTTT.

In its sample, this clone was seen a few times. The CDR3 DNA reads TGTGCCTGGGGAGGCAGGGGTCGGTCCTACGAGCAGTACTTC. This gives the protein CAWGGRGRSYEQYF. The chain employs TRBV30 and TRBJ2-7; D is possibly TRBD1 (6 bases). Germline CDR1 reads GTSNPN; CDR2 reads SVGIG (reference sequence). The CDR3 runs to 14 residues. Trimming pared 5 bases from V and 1 base from J, leaving 15 bases between.

The chain has TRBV5-4 and TRBJ1-1, with 7 bases identical to TRBD1. CDR1 and CDR2 (germline): SGHNT, YYREEE (reference sequence). After removal of 4 bases from V and 5 bases from J, the junction contained 5 bases not matched to a gene. The CDR3 loop spans 13 amino acids. CDR3 sequence: CASSRQGTTEAFF. In DNA form, the CDR3 reads TGTGCCAGCAGCCGACAGGGCACGACTGAAGCTTTCTTT.

The J gene is TRBJ1-2, the V gene TRBV24-1; no firm D call. Between the trimmed V and J ends, which lost 6 bases and 0 bases, there was a span of 4 bases. CDR1 and CDR2 from the germline V gene are KGHDR and SFDVKD. The CDR3 consists of 12 residues. The CDR3: CATSQTNYGYTF. The CDR3, as DNA: TGTGCCACCAGTCAGACTAACTATGGCTACACCTTC.